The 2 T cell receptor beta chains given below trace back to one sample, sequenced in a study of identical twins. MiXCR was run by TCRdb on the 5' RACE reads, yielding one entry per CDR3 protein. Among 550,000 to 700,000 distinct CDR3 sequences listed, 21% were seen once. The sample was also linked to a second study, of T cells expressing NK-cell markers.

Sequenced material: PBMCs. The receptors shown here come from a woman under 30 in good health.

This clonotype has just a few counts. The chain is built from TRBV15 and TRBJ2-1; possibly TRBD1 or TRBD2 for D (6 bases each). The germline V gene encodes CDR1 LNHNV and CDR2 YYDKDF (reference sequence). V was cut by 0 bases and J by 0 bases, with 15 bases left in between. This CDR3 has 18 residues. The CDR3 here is CATSREGGRANSYNEQFF. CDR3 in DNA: TGTGCCACCAGCAGAGAGGGGGGCCGGGCGAACTCCTACAATGAGCAGTTCTTC. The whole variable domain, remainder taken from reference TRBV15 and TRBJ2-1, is DAMVIQNPRYQVTQFGKPVTLSCSQTLNHNVMYWYQQKSSQAPKLLFHYYDKDFNNEADTPDNFQSRRPNTSFCFLDIRSPGLGDTAMYLCATSREGGRANSYNEQFFGPGTRLTVL.

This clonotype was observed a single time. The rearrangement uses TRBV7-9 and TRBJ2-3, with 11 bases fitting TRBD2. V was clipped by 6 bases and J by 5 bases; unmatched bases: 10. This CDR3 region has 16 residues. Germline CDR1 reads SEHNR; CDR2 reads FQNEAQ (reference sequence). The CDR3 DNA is TGTGCCAGCAGTTTTATGACTAGCGGGACGGGAGATACGCAGTATTTT. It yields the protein CASSFMTSGTGDTQYF.